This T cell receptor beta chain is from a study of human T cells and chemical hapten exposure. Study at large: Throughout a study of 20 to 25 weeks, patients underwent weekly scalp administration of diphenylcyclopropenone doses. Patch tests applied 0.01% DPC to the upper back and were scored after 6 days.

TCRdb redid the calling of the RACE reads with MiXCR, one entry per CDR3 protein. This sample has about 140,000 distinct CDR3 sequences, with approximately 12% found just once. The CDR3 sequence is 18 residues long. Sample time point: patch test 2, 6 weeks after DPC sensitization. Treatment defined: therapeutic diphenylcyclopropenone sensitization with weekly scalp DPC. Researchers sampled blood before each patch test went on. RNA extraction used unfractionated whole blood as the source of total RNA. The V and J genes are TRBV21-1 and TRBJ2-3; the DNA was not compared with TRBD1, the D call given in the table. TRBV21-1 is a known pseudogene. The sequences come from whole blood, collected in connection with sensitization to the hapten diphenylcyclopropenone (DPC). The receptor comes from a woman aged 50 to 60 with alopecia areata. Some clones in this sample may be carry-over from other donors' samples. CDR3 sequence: CASSNGQDLAASTDTQYF. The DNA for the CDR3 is TGTGCCAGCAGCAATGGACAGGATTTAGCGGCTAGCACAGATACGCAGTATTTT.